This TCR beta chain was obtained from a study of CD8 T cells in ankylosing spondylitis. Overall study results and limits: It was reported that disease-linked clones were significantly enriched in matched ankylosing spondylitis synovial fluid. Seemingly distinctive of ankylosing spondylitis blood was a TCR beta motif formed by eight highly homologous variants.

Points on this clonotype: Its antigen is undetermined.

This CDR3 comprises 16 residues. Trimming stripped 1 base from V and 4 bases from J, with 15 bases between. Germline values: CDR1 SGHAT, CDR2 FQNNGV. TCRdb redid the calling of the 5' RACE reads with MiXCR, one entry per CDR3 protein. The sample yields over 150,000 distinct CDR3 sequences, roughly 12% seen once. J is TRBJ2-3 and V is TRBV11-2; D is possibly TRBD1 (6 bases). This TCR was recovered from a male donor with ankylosing spondylitis or in good health (not recorded which). Input material: blood, either unsorted or a sorted T cell fraction (not recorded which). The CDR3 DNA follows: TGTGCCAGCAGCTTAGCCGCAGGGGTCTTATCAGATACGCAGTATTTT. The encoded protein is CASSLAAGVLSDTQYF.